The next 9 T cell receptor beta chains were all read from a single sample in a study of blood T cell repertoires in COVID-19. The assay was immunoSEQ multiplex PCR, and TCRdb's table has in-frame clones only and misses some. The sample records 110,000 to 150,000 clones, roughly three quarters being singletons. The sample was peripheral blood. The receptors stem from a man aged 55 to 70 with acute or convalescent COVID-19.

The chain has TRBV12-3 or TRBV12-4 and TRBJ1-5, with D perhaps matching TRBD1 (6 bases). The CDR3 spans 13 residues. With 7 bases removed from V and 7 bases from J, the gap between germline ends came to 14 bases. The CDR3 loop is CASTQGGPQPQHF. The CDR3 DNA reads TGTGCCAGCACACAGGGTGGGCCACAGCCCCAGCATTTT.

This chain links TRBV5-4 with TRBJ2-5; 7 bases map to TRBD1. This CDR3 spans 13 amino acids. The germline V gene encodes CDR1 SGHNT and CDR2 YYREEE (reference sequence). The junction had 4 bases not matched to a gene; V was cut back by 4 bases and J by 4 bases. CDR3 nucleotide sequence: TGTGCCAGCAGCCAGGGACAGAGAGAGACCCAGTACTTC. Translating gives CASSQGQRETQYF.

The chain joins TRBV3-1 (or the pseudogene TRBV3-2) to TRBJ1-2; possible D gene TRBD1, 5 bases. Germline V lookup: CDR1 LGHDT, CDR2 YNNKEL (reference sequence). Trimming removed 5 bases from V and 5 bases from J, with 15 bases in between. This CDR3 has 14 residues. The CDR3 is CASSRRSTAYGYTF. In DNA form, the CDR3 reads TGTGCCAGCAGCAGACGGTCGACAGCGTATGGCTACACCTTC.

This chain joins TRBV29-1 and TRBJ2-3, with D unresolved. The CDR3 has 15 amino acids. CDR1 SQVTM and CDR2 ANQGSEA come from the germline V gene. V dropped 0 bases and J dropped 9 bases, with 19 bases sitting between them. The DNA for the CDR3 is TGCAGCGTTGAAGAGGCCAGCCTACACAGAGTAACGCAGTATTTT. Encoded protein: CSVEEASLHRVTQYF.

The chain couples TRBV6-4 to TRBJ2-1; TRBD2 agrees at 12 bases. From germline, CDR1 is MRHNA and CDR2 SNTAGT. Trimming removed 7 bases from V and 9 bases from J; junction bases left unmatched: 10. CDR3 length: 15 amino acids. The CDR3, as DNA: TGTGCCAGCAAATCACTAGCGGGAGGTTTGGGTGAGCAGTTCTTC. This encodes CASKSLAGGLGEQFF.

This clone has just one count. The same CDR3 also results from other DNA sequences found in this sample. The chain employs TRBV27 and TRBJ2-1; 9 positions agree with TRBD2. J gave up 3 bases and V 2 bases, and 2 bases lay outside the gene matches. Germline loops: CDR1 MNHEY, CDR2 SMNVEV (reference sequence). CDR3 size: 15 residues. CDR3 bases: TGTGCCAGCAGTTTAGCGGGAGGGTTCTACAATGAGCAGTTCTTC. The encoded protein is CASSLAGGFYNEQFF.

The CDR3 nucleotides are TGTGCCAGCAGCCGTCCGGAGCGCCTATCTGGGGAGACCCAGTACTTC. Protein sequence: CASSRPERLSGETQYF. This chain joins TRBV7-9 and TRBJ2-5, with D unresolved. Trimming removed 5 bases from V and 5 bases from J, with 21 bases in between. Looked up from germline, CDR1 is SEHNR and CDR2 is FQNEAQ (reference sequence). The length of the CDR3 is 16 residues.

The V call is TRBV6-6, the J call TRBJ2-1; 11 bases align to TRBD1. There are 15 residues in the CDR3. V lost 6 bases, J lost 6 bases, and 7 bases stayed unmatched. Germline V lookup: CDR1 MNHNY, CDR2 SVGAGI (reference sequence). The CDR3 DNA is TGTGCCAGCAGCTTTACCGGGACAGGGGGCAATGAGCAGTTCTTC. Amino acid sequence: CASSFTGTGGNEQFF.

The V gene is TRBV4-1, the J gene TRBJ2-2; TRBD2 aligns across 13 bases. CDR1 is MGHRA and CDR2 is YSYEKL in the germline V gene. With 4 bases clipped from V and 6 bases from J, the junction kept 5 bases outside the gene matches. This CDR3 is built from 16 residues. CDR3 nucleotides: TGCGCCAGCAGCCCCGGACTAGCGGGAGTAGCCGGGGAGCTGTTTTTT. It specifies CASSPGLAGVAGELFF.